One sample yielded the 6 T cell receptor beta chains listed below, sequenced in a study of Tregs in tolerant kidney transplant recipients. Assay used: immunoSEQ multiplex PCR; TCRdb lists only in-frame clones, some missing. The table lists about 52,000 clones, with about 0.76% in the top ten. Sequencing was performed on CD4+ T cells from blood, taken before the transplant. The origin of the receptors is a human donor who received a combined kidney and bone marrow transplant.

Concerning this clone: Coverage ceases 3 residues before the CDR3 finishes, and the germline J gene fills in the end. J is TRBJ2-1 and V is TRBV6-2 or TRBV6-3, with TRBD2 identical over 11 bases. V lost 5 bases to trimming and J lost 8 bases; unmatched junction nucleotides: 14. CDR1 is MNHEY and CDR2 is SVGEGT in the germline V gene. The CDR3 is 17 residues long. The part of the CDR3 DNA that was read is TGTGCCAGCAGTACCTACCCGGGACTAGCGGAGGAGTATGAG. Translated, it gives CASSTYPGLAEEYE. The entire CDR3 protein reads CASSTYPGLAEEYEQFF.

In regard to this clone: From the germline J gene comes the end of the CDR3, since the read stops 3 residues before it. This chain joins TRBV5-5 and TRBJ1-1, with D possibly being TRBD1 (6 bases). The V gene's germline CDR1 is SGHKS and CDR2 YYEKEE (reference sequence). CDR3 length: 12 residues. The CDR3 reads CASSPGGPLAFF. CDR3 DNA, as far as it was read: TGTGCCAGCAGCCCCGGGGGGCCACTA. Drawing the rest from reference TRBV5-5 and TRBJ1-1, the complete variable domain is DAGVTQSPTHLIKTRGQQVTLRCSPISGHKSVSWYQQVLGQGPQFIFQYYEKEERGRGNFPDRFSARQFPNYSSELNVNALLLGDSALYLCASSPGGPLAFFGQGTRLTVV.

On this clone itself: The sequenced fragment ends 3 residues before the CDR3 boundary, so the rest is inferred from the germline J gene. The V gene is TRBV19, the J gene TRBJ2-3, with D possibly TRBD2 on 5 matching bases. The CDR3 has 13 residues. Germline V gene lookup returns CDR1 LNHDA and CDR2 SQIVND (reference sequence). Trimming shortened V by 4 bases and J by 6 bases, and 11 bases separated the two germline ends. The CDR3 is CASSTTSADTQYF. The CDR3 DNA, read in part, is TGTGCCAGTAGTACCACTAGTGCGGATACG. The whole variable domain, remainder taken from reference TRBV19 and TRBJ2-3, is DGGITQSPKYLFRKEGQNVTLSCEQNLNHDAMYWYRQDPGQGLRLIYYSQIVNDFQKGDIAEGYSVSREKKESFPLTVTSAQKNPTAFYLCASSTTSADTQYFGPGTRLTVL.

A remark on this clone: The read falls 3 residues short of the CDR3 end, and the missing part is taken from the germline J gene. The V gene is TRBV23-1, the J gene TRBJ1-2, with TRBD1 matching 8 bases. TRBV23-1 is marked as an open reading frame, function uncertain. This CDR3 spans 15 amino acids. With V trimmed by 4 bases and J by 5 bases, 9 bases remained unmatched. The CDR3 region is CASSPLGQGGYGYTF. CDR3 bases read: TGCGCCAGCAGTCCCCTCGGACAGGGAGGGTATGGC.

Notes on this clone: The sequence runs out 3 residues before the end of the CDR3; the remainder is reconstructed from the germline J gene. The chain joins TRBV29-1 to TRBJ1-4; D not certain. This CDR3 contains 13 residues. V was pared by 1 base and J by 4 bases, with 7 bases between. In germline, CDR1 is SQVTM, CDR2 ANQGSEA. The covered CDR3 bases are TGCAGCGTTGAAGGGGCCTTTAATGAAAAA. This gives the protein CSVEGAFNEK. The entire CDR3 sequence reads CSVEGAFNEKLFF. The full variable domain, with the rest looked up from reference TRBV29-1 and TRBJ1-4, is SAVISQKPSRDICQRGTSLTIQCQVDSQVTMMFWYRQQPGQSLTLIATANQGSEATYESGFVIDKFPISRPNLTFSTLTVSNMSPEDSSIYLCSVEGAFNEKLFFGSGTQLSVL.

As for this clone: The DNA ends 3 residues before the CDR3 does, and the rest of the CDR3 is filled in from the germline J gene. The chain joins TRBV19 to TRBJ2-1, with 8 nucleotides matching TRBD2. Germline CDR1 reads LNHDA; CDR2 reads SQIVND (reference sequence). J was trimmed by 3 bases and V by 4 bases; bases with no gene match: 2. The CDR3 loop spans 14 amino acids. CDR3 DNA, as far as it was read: TGTGCCAGTAGTAAAAGCGGGAGCTACAATGAG. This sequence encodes CASSKSGSYNE. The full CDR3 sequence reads CASSKSGSYNEQFF. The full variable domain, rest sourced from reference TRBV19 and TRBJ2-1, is DGGITQSPKYLFRKEGQNVTLSCEQNLNHDAMYWYRQDPGQGLRLIYYSQIVNDFQKGDIAEGYSVSREKKESFPLTVTSAQKNPTAFYLCASSKSGSYNEQFFGPGTRLTVL.